In its sample, the clone carrying this T cell receptor (beta chain) was seen a few times. Antigen: not known. The CDR3 totals 14 residues. J was trimmed by 6 bases and V by 4 bases; bases with no gene match: 6. Germline assignment: CDR1 SQVTM and CDR2 ANQGSEA. Through a sample-barcoded 5' primer and a J-beta primer mix, a second PCR was run for about 6 to 11 cycles. One entry per CDR3 protein results from TCRdb running MiXCR on the 5' RACE reads. The sample carries under 1,100,000 distinct CDR3 sequences, almost 25% recorded once. The data derive from a study of blood T cells in healthy people across ages. Study results and caveats: Strongly correlated with naive T cell percentage was TCR beta diversity. There were more naive CD4+ cells and higher diversity in long-lived donors than in aged donors.

The sample was also linked to a second study, of T cells of mothers and their children. That work states: The yield was over 8 million TCR beta CDR3 reads from each mother and a few million from each child. Thymic selection shapes TCR recombination output similarly in related and unrelated pairs.

The V call is TRBV29-1, the J call TRBJ2-1, with 10 bases aligning to TRBD2. The sequence derives from a girl under 10 years old in good health. Input material: blood. The CDR3 coding sequence is TGCAGCGTTGCGTTGAGCGGGAGGGTCAATGAGCAGTTCTTC. Its protein is CSVALSGRVNEQFF.